Reported below is one TCR beta chain. Treatment indicated: some 20 received Ad26.COV2.S at low or high dose, single or two shots; 5 received placebo; per-sample allocation not given. Sample collection was performed on day 63 after the first vaccine or placebo injection. The vaccine antigen was prefusion-stabilized Wuhan SARS-CoV-2 spike. Clones were sequenced by immunoSEQ multiplex PCR, and TCRdb holds only the in-frame ones, with some missing. The data show approximately 350,000 clones, about four fifths seen once. This entry is derived from a study of Ad26.COV2.S vaccination and SARS-CoV-2 variants. This sequence was found in a person between 18 and 59 years old who received the Ad26.COV2.S COVID-19 vaccine or a placebo. Sample: peripheral blood, taken in a trial of Ad26.COV2.S vaccine versus placebo.

The CDR3 reads CASSPAPKGKNTEAFF. The CDR3 DNA sequence: TGTGCCAGCAGCCCAGCGCCTAAGGGAAAAAACACTGAAGCTTTCTTT. This sequence joins TRBV3-1 (or the pseudogene TRBV3-2) and TRBJ1-1; D gene unclear. The V and J ends lost 4 bases and 2 bases respectively, with 17 bases between them. Germline-derived CDR1 and CDR2 are LGHDT and YNNKEL (reference sequence). The CDR3 length is 16 residues.